These 15 T cell receptor beta chains were all obtained from the same sample, sequenced in a study of blood T cell repertoires in COVID-19. TCRdb keeps only in-frame clones here, not all; method: immunoSEQ multiplex PCR. Among about 240,000 clones, more than 75% were seen once, and the ten largest hold around 0.99%. Source material: peripheral blood. The receptors stem from a woman aged 40 to 50 who had recovered from COVID-19.

This chain connects TRBV6-5 to TRBJ1-1; 8 bases are a match to TRBD1. The V gene end was trimmed by 5 bases and the J gene end by 2 bases; junction bases not matched to a gene: 7. Germline V gene lookup returns CDR1 MNHEY and CDR2 SVGAGI. This CDR3 is 15 amino acids long. Here the CDR3 reads CASSPRTGPNTEAFF. Written as DNA, the CDR3 is TGTGCCAGCAGTCCCCGGACAGGGCCCAACACTGAAGCTTTCTTT.

This chain links TRBV24-1 with TRBJ2-6; D is uncertain. The V end was cut by 4 bases, the J end by 0 bases, with 9 bases between. The CDR3 is made up of 16 amino acids. Per germline, CDR1 KGHDR and CDR2 SFDVKD. CDR3 protein: CATSDPTDSGANVLTF. The CDR3 coding sequence is TGTGCCACCAGTGACCCTACAGACTCTGGGGCCAACGTCCTGACTTTC.

V is TRBV28 and J is TRBJ1-1, with D uncertain. The germline CDR1 and CDR2 sequences are MDHEN and SYDVKM. V was cut by 5 bases and J by 1 base, with 11 bases left in between. The CDR3 is 14 amino acids. The CDR3 DNA follows: TGTGCCAGCAGTCCTGGTTGGGCGAACACTGAAGCTTTCTTT. Its translation is CASSPGWANTEAFF. The whole variable domain, remainder taken from reference TRBV28 and TRBJ1-1, is DVKVTQSSRYLVKRTGEKVFLECVQDMDHENMFWYRQDPGLGLRLIYFSYDVKMKEKGDIPEGYSVSREKKERFSLILESASTNQTSMYLCASSPGWANTEAFFGQGTRLTVV.

V gene TRBV5-1 combines with J gene TRBJ2-1; 7 bases match TRBD1. V gave up 4 bases and J gave up 3 bases; unmatched junction bases: 7. The CDR3 is made up of 15 amino acids. CDR1 is SGHRS and CDR2 is YFSETQ in the germline V gene. The CDR3 loop reads CASSETGTDYNEQFF. The CDR3 DNA is TGCGCCAGCAGCGAGACCGGGACAGACTACAATGAGCAGTTCTTC.

The chain is built from TRBV7-6 and TRBJ1-2; 11 bases align to TRBD1. J lost 8 bases, V lost 5 bases, and 7 bases had no gene match. This CDR3 comprises 14 residues. Germline assignment: CDR1 SGHVS and CDR2 FNYEAQ. CDR3 sequence: CASSTTGQGGGYTF. CDR3 bases: TGTGCCAGCAGCACCACGGGACAGGGGGGCGGCTACACCTTC.

The chain employs TRBV7-8 and TRBJ2-7; 12 bases align to TRBD2. Germline V gene data show CDR1 as SGHVS and CDR2 as FQNEAQ. The junction had 5 bases not matched to a gene; V was cut back by 8 bases and J by 6 bases. This CDR3 region has 13 residues. In DNA, the CDR3 is TGTGCCAGCGCAATGGGACTAGCGGGCGAGCAGTACTTC. Amino acid sequence: CASAMGLAGEQYF.

In nucleotides, the CDR3 is TGTGCCAGCAGCCCCCGGGGGGGCAATCAGCCCCAGCATTTT. Protein product: CASSPRGGNQPQHF. The chain is built from TRBV9 and TRBJ1-5; D possibly corresponds to TRBD1 (5 bases). The CDR3 extends over 14 amino acids. Deletions cut 4 bases from V and 2 bases from J, with 10 bases between. CDR1 is SGDLS, CDR2 YYNGEE, per germline.

The V gene is TRBV15, the J gene TRBJ2-3; 7 bases align to TRBD1. CDR3 length equals 16 residues. V gave up 5 bases and J gave up 3 bases; unmatched junction bases: 11. Germline CDR1 and CDR2: LNHNV and YYDKDF (reference sequence). The CDR3 nucleotides read TGTGCCACCAGCGCCCACAGGGGATTGGGGACAGATACGCAGTATTTT. Translation: CATSAHRGLGTDTQYF. The whole variable domain, remainder taken from reference TRBV15 and TRBJ2-3, is DAMVIQNPRYQVTQFGKPVTLSCSQTLNHNVMYWYQQKSSQAPKLLFHYYDKDFNNEADTPDNFQSRRPNTSFCFLDIRSPGLGDTAMYLCATSAHRGLGTDTQYFGPGTRLTVL.

V is TRBV30 and J is TRBJ2-7; TRBD2 might be the D (6 bases). The V gene lost 5 bases and the J gene lost 6 bases, with 26 bases spanning the gap. This CDR3 region has 16 residues. Germline-derived CDR1 and CDR2 are GTSNPN and SVGIG (reference sequence). CDR3 DNA: TGTGCCTGGGGTTCATCCGCTAGCGCAATGGGGGGCGAGCAGTACGTC. Its protein product is CAWGSSASAMGGEQYV.

This clone was counted a single time. This rearrangement joins TRBV24-1 to TRBJ1-1, with a possible D match to TRBD1 (5 bases). V was trimmed by 3 bases and J by 11 bases, leaving 12 bases between them. Germline V gene data show CDR1 as KGHDR and CDR2 as SFDVKD. The CDR3 extends over 12 amino acids. CDR3 loop: CATSDGAGRAFF. The CDR3 region has the DNA TGTGCCACCAGTGATGGGGCAGGGCGGGCTTTCTTT.

V is TRBV6-4 and J is TRBJ2-2; D may be TRBD1 (5 bases). There are 15 residues in the CDR3. The V end was cut by 3 bases, the J end by 5 bases, with 13 bases between. CDR1 and CDR2 from the germline V gene are MRHNA and SNTAGT. DNA of the CDR3: TGTGCCAGCAGTGAAACCGCAGGGTATACCGGGGAGCTGTTTTTT. Amino acid sequence: CASSETAGYTGELFF.

The chain carries TRBV9 and TRBJ2-1; 11 positions match TRBD2. This CDR3 has 15 amino acids. After removal of 0 bases from V and 6 bases from J, the junction contained 2 bases not matched to a gene. Per germline, CDR1 SGDLS and CDR2 YYNGEE. CDR3 in amino acids: CASSVVTSGGNEQFF. In nucleotides, the CDR3 is TGTGCCAGCAGCGTAGTTACTAGCGGGGGCAATGAGCAGTTCTTC.

J is TRBJ2-2 and V is TRBV5-1, with a weak D call TRBD2 (7 bases). The germline V and J ends were trimmed by 0 bases and 0 bases, with 9 bases remaining between them. Germline loops: CDR1 SGHRS, CDR2 YFSETQ. CDR3 length: 16 amino acids. CDR3 amino acids: CASSLGGGPNTGELFF. The CDR3 DNA follows: TGCGCCAGCAGCTTGGGCGGGGGCCCGAACACCGGGGAGCTGTTTTTT.

The gene calls are TRBV28 and TRBJ2-2; D perhaps matches TRBD1 (6 bases). CDR1 is MDHEN, CDR2 SYDVKM, per germline. CDR3 size: 13 residues. V was trimmed by 6 bases and J by 5 bases, leaving 10 bases between them. The CDR3 protein is CASRGHGTGELFF. CDR3 DNA sequence: TGTGCCAGCAGGGGACACGGGACCGGGGAGCTGTTTTTT.

This chain connects TRBV5-1 to TRBJ2-5; TRBD2 agrees at 8 bases. J was trimmed by 5 bases and V by 0 bases; bases with no gene match: 6. The CDR3 spans 15 residues. Germline loops: CDR1 SGHRS, CDR2 YFSETQ. The CDR3 sequence is CASSLGAGGGETQYF. DNA for the CDR3: TGCGCCAGCAGCTTGGGGGCGGGAGGCGGTGAGACCCAGTACTTC. The full variable domain, rest sourced from reference TRBV5-1 and TRBJ2-5, is KAGVTQTPRYLIKTRGQQVTLSCSPISGHRSVSWYQQTPGQGLQFLFEYFSETQRNKGNFPGRFSGRQFSNSRSEMNVSTLELGDSALYLCASSLGAGGGETQYFGPGTRLLVL.